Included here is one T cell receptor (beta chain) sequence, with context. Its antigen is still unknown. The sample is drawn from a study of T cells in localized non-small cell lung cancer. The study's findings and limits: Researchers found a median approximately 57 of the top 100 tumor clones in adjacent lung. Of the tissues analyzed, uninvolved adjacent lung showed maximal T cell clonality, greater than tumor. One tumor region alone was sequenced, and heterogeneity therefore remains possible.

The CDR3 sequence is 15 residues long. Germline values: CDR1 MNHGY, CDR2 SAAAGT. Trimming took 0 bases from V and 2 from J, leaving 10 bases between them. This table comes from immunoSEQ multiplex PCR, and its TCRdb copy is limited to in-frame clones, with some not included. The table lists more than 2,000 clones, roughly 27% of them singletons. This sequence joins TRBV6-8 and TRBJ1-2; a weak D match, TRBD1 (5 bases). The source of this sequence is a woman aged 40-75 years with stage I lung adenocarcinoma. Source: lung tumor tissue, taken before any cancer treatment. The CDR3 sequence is CASSYSGGLNYGYTF. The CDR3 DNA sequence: TGTGCCAGCAGTTACTCTGGGGGATTAAACTATGGCTACACCTTC.